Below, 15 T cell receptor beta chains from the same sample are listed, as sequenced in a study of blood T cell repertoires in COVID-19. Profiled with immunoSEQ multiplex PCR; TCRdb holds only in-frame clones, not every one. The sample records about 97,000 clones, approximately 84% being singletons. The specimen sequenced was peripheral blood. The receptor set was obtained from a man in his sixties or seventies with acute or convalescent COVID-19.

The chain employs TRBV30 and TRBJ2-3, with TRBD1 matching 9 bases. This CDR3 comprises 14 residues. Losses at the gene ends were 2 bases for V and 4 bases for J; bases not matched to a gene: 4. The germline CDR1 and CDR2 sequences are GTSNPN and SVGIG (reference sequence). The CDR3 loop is CAWSSGTGSDTQYF. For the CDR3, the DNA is TGTGCCTGGAGTAGCGGGACAGGGTCAGATACGCAGTATTTT.

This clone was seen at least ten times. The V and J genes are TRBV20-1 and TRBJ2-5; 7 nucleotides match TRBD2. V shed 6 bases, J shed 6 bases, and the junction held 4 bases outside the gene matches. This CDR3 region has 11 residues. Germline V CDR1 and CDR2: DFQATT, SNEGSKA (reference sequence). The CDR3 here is CSARGVKTQYF. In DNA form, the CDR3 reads TGCAGTGCCCGGGGGGTGAAGACCCAGTACTTC.

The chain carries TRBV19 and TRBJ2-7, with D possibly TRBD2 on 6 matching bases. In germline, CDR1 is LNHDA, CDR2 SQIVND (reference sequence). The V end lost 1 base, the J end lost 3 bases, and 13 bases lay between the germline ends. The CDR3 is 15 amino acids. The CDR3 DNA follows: TGTGCCAGTAGTATAGGGGGAGGCCTAAACTACGAGCAGTACTTC. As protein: CASSIGGGLNYEQYF.

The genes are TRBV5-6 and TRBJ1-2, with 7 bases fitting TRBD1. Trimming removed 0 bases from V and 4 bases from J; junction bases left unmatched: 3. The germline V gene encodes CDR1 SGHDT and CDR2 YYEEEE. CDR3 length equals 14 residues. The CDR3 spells CASSLVGQSYGYTF. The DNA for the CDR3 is TGTGCCAGCAGCTTGGTGGGACAGTCCTATGGCTACACCTTC.

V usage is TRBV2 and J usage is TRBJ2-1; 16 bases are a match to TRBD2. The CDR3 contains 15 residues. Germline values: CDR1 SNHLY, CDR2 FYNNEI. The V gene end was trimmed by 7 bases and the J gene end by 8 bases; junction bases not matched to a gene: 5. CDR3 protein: CASTGTSGRVDEQFF. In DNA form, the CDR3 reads TGTGCCAGCACCGGGACTAGCGGGAGGGTCGATGAGCAGTTCTTC.

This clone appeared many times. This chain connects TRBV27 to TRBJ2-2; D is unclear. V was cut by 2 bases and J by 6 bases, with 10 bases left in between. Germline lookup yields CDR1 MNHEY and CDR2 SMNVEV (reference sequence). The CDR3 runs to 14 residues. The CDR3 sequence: CASSLVVEPGELFF. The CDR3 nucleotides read TGTGCCAGCAGTTTAGTGGTGGAGCCCGGGGAGCTGTTTTTT.

For the CDR3, the DNA is TGTGCCAGCAGCCAGAATAGGCGGGCCGATTACAATGAGCAGTTCTTC. This translates into CASSQNRRADYNEQFF. This chain connects TRBV3-1 (or the pseudogene TRBV3-2) to TRBJ2-1; D is possibly TRBD2 (5 bases). The germline CDR1 and CDR2 sequences are LGHDT and YNNKEL (reference sequence). Trimming took off 3 bases at V and 4 bases at J, with 16 bases between the two ends. The CDR3 covers 16 residues.

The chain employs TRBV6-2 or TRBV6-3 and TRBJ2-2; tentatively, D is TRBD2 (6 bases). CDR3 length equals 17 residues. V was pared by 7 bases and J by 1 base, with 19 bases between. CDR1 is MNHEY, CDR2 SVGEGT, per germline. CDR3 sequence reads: CASIPERASGNTGELFF. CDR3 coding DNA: TGTGCCAGCATCCCCGAGCGGGCGAGCGGGAACACCGGGGAGCTGTTTTTT.

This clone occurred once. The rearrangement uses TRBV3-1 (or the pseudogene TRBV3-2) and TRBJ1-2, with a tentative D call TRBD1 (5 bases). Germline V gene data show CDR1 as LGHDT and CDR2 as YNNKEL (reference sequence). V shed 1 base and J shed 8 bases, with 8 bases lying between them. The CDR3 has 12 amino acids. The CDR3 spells CASSQAGLGYTF. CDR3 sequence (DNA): TGTGCCAGCAGCCAAGCAGGGCTCGGCTACACCTTC.

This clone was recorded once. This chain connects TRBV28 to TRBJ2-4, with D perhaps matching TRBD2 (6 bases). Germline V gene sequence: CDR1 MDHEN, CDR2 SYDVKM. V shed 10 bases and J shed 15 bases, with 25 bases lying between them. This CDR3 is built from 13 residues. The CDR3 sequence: CATANLLAQGGYF. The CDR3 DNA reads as TGTGCCACCGCCAACCTGCTAGCGCAAGGCGGGTACTTC. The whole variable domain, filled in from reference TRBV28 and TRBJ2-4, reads DVKVTQSSRYLVKRTGEKVFLECVQDMDHENMFWYRQDPGLGLRLIYFSYDVKMKEKGDIPEGYSVSREKKERFSLILESASTNQTSMYLCATANLLAQGGYFGAGTRLSVL.

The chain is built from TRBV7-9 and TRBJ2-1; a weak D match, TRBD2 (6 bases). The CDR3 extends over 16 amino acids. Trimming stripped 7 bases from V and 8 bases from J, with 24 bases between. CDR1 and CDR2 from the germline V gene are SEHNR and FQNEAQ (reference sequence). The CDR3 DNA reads TGTGCCAGCACACTAACCCGGGACTGGCTTCAGGATGAGCAGTTCTTC. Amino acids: CASTLTRDWLQDEQFF.

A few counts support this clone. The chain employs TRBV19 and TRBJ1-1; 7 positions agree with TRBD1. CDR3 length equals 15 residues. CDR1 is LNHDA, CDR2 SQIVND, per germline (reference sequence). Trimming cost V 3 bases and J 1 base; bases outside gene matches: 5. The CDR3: CASSILQGRNTEAFF. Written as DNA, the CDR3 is TGTGCCAGTAGTATTTTACAGGGGCGGAACACTGAAGCTTTCTTT.

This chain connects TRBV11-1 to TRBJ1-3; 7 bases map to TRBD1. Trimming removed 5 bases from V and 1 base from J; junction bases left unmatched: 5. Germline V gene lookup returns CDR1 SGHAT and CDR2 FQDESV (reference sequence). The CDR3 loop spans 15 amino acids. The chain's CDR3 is CASSPRTGSGNTIYF. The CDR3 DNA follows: TGTGCCAGCAGCCCCCGGACAGGTTCTGGAAACACCATATATTTT.

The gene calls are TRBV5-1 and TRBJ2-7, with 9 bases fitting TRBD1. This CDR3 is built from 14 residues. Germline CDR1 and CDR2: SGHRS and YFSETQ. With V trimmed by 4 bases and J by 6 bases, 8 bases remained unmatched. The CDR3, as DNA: TGCGCCAGCAGCCTAACCGGGACAGGGTTCGAGCAGTACTTC. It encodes CASSLTGTGFEQYF.

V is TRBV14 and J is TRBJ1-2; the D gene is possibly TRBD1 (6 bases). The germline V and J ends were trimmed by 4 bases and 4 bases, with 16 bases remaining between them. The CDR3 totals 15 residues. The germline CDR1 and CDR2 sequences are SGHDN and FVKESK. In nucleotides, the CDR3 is TGTGCCAGCAGCCTCCTCCGGGGGGGCGGCTATGGCTACACCTTC. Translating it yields CASSLLRGGGYGYTF.